Detailed here is one T cell receptor beta chain. Under the authors' procedure: Counts of nucleated cells, estimated from reference gene primer amplification, were obtained. Sequencing used immunoSEQ multiplex PCR; TCRdb keeps in-frame clones, though not all of them. V, J and clone size are taken as reported in that table, and D and trimming were inferred from the DNA itself. There are about 330,000 clones in the sample; 88% occur only once, and around 4.6% lies in the top ten. The data were obtained in a study of blood T cell repertoires in COVID-19. Those enrolled, adults aged roughly 18 to 90 years, came from some 25 US areas. Among Cohort 3 donors, those recovered had two negative PCRs, clearance, or symptom resolution. The specimen sequenced was PBMCs or T cells enriched from blood (not recorded which). This TCR came from a man under 40 who had recovered from COVID-19.

CDR3 bases: TGTGCCAGCAGTGAGAGTGTGATTAGCAATCAGCCCCAGCATTTT. Its translation is CASSESVISNQPQHF. This chain joins TRBV2 and TRBJ1-5; the D is unclear. CDR3 size: 15 residues. Germline V gene data show CDR1 as SNHLY and CDR2 as FYNNEI. The V and J ends lost 3 bases and 0 bases respectively, with 9 bases between them.